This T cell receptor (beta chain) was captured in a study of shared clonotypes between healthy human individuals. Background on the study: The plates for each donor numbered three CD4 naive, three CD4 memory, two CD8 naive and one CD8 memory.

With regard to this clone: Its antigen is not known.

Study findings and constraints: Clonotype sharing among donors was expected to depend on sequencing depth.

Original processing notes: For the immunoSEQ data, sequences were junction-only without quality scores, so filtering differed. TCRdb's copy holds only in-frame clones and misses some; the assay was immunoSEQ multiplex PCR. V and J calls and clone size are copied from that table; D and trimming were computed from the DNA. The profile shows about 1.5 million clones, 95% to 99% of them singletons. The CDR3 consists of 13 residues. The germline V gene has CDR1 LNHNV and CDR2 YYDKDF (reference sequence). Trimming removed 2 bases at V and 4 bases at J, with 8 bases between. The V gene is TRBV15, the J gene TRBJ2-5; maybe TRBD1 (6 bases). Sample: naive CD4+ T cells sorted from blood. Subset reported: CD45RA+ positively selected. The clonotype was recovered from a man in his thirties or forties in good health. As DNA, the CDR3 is TGTGCCACCAGCAGATCCAGGGGAGAGACCCAGTACTTC. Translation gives CATSRSRGETQYF.